The entry below gives a single TCR beta chain sequence along with its context. Method: immunoSEQ multiplex PCR; TCRdb's copy keeps in-frame clones and lacks some. The sample contains roughly 2.2 million clones, approximately 95% of which appear only once. The CDR3 loop spans 14 amino acids. The germline CDR1 and CDR2 sequences are SQVTM and ANQGSEA. The V and J ends lost 5 bases and 0 bases respectively, with 12 bases between them. This record belongs to a study of shared clonotypes between healthy human individuals. The sequenced material came from naive CD4+ T cells from PBMCs. Subset: CD45RA+ positively selected. The chain links TRBV29-1 to TRBJ2-3; D is possibly TRBD2 (5 bases). The TCR comes from a man aged 18 to 30 in good health. Some clones in this sample may be carry-over from other donors' samples. For the CDR3, the DNA is TGCAGCGTTTCTAGCAGCTCTAGCACAGATACGCAGTATTTT. Amino acids: CSVSSSSSTDTQYF.